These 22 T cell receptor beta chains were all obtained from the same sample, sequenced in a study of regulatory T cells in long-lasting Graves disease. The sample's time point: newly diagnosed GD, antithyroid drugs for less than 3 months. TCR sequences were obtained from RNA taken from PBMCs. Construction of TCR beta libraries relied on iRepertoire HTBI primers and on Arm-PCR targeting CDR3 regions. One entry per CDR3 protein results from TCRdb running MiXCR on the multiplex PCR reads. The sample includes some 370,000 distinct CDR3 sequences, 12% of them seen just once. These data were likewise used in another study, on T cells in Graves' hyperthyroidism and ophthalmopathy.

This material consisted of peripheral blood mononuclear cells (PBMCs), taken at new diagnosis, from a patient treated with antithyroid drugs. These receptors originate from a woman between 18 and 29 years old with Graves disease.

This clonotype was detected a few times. CDR3: CASSTGRYNEQFF. The CDR3 nucleotides are TGTGCCAGCAGTACGGGCAGATACAATGAGCAGTTCTTC. V is TRBV7-3 and J is TRBJ2-1; unclear D gene. In germline, CDR1 is SGHTA, CDR2 FQGTGA. Trimming removed 6 bases at V and 4 bases at J, with 10 bases between. This CDR3 comprises 13 residues.

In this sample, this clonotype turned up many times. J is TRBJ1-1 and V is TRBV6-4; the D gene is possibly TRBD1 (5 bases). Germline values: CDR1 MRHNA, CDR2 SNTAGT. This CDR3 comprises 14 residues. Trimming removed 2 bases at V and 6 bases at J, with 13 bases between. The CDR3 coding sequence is TGTGCCAGCAGTGACGGTACTAGGGGTGCTGAAGCTTTCTTT. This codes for CASSDGTRGAEAFF.

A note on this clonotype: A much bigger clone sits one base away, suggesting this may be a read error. CDR3 region: CASSQALAGRWETQFF. CDR3 DNA: TGTGCCAGCAGCCAAGCCTTGGCAGGACGTTGGGAGACCCAGTTCTTC. The chain joins TRBV3-1 to TRBJ2-3; TRBD2 is a possible D gene (5 bases). TRBJ2-1 explains the end of the DNA better; the J call may be wrong. The CDR3 loop spans 16 amino acids. Germline loops: CDR1 LGHDT, CDR2 YNNKEL (reference sequence).

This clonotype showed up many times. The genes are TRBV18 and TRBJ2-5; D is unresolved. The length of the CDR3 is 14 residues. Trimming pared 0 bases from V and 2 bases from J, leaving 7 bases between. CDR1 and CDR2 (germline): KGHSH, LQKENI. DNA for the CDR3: TGTGCCAGCTCACCACCGTCGCGTCAAGAGACCCAGTACTTC. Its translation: CASSPPSRQETQYF.

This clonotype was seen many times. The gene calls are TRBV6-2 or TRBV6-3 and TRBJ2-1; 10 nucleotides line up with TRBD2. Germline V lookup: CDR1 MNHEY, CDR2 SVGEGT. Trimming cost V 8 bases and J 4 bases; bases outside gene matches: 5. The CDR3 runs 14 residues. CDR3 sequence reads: CASWSGGAYNEQFF. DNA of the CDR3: TGTGCCAGCTGGAGCGGGGGGGCATACAATGAGCAGTTCTTC.

CDR3 protein: CASSSSTEAETQYF. DNA of the CDR3: TGTGCCAGCAGCTCTTCTACGGAGGCGGAGACCCAGTACTTC. The chain recombines TRBV7-2 with TRBJ2-3; maybe TRBD2 (5 bases). The end of the DNA is better explained by TRBJ2-5, so the J call may be wrong. The CDR3 has 14 residues. Germline V gene sequence: CDR1 SGHTA, CDR2 FQGNSA.

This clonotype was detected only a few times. The CDR3 DNA reads TGTGCCAGCAGACAGGGGGGGGCAACCGGGGAGCTGTTTTTT. It yields the protein CASRQGGATGELFF. The rearrangement links TRBV6-1 to TRBJ2-2; possible D gene TRBD1, 8 bases. V shed 6 bases and J shed 5 bases, with 13 bases lying between them. In germline, CDR1 is MNHNS, CDR2 SASEGT. CDR3 size: 14 residues.

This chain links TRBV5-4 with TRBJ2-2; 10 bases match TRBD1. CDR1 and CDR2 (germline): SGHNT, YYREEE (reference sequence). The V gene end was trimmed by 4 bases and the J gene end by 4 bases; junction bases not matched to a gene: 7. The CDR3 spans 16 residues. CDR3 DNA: TGTGCCAGCAGCGAATGGACAGGGGGTTTCACCGGGGAGCTGTTTTTT. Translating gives CASSEWTGGFTGELFF.

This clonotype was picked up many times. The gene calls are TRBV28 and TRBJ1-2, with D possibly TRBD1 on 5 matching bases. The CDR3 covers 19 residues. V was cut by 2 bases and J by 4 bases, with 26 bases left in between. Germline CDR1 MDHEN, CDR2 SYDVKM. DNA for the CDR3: TGTGCCAGCAGTTTACCATGGGTTGGCAGGGACCTTGATATCTATGGCTACACCTTC. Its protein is CASSLPWVGRDLDIYGYTF.

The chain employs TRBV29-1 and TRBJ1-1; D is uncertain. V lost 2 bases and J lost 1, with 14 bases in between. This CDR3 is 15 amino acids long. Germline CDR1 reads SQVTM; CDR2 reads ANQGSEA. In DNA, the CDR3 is TGCAGCGTTGAATCGTCGCGGCACTCGAACACTGAAGCTTTCTTT. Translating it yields CSVESSRHSNTEAFF.

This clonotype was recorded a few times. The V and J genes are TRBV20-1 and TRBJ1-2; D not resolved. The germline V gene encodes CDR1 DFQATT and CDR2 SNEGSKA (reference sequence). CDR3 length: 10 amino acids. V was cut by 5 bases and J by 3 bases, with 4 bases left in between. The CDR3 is CSALDYGYTF. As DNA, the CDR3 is TGCAGTGCTCTGGACTATGGCTACACCTTC.

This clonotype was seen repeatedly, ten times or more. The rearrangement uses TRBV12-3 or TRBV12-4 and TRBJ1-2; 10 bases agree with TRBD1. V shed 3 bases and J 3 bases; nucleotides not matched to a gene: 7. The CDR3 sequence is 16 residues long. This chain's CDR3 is CASSFSTGGKHYGYTF. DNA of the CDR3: TGTGCCAGCAGTTTCTCGACAGGGGGCAAGCACTATGGCTACACCTTC.

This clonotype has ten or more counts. CDR3 sequence: CSARGEADMNTEAFF. DNA for the CDR3: TGCAGTGCTAGAGGGGAGGCAGACATGAACACTGAAGCTTTCTTT. The genes are TRBV20-1 and TRBJ1-1; D is uncertain. Germline CDR1 reads DFQATT; CDR2 reads SNEGSKA (reference sequence). This CDR3 has 15 amino acids. Trimming pared 1 base from V and 0 bases from J, leaving 12 bases between.

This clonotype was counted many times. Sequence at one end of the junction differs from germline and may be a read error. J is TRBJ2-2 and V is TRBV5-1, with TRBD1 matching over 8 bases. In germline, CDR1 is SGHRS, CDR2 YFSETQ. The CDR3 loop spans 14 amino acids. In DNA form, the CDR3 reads TGTGCCAGCAGCTTCGACAGGGGAACCGGGGAGCTGTTTTTT. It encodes CASSFDRGTGELFF.

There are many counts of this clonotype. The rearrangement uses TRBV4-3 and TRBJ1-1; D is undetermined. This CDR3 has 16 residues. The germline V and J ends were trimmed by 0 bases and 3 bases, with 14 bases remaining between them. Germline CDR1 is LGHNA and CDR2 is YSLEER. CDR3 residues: CASSQDLREGHTEAFF. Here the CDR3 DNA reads TGCGCCAGCAGCCAAGATCTGCGAGAGGGTCACACTGAAGCTTTCTTT.

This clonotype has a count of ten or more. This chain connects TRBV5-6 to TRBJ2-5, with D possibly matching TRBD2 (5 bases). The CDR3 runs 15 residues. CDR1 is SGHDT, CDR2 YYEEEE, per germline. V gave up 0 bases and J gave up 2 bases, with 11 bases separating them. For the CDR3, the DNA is TGTGCCAGCAGCTTGGCGGGGAACGAACAAGAGACCCAGTACTTC. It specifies CASSLAGNEQETQYF. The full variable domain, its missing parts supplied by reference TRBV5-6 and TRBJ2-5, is DAGVTQSPTHLIKTRGQQVTLRCSPKSGHDTVSWYQQALGQGPQFIFQYYEEEERQRGNFPDRFSGHQFPNYSSELNVNALLLGDSALYLCASSLAGNEQETQYFGPGTRLLVL.

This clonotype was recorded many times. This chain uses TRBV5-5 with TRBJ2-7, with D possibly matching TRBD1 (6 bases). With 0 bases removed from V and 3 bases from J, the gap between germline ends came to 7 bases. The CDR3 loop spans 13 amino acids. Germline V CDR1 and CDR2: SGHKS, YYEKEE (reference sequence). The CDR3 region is CASSLDRDYEQYV. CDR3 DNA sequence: TGTGCCAGCAGCTTGGACAGGGACTACGAGCAGTACGTC.

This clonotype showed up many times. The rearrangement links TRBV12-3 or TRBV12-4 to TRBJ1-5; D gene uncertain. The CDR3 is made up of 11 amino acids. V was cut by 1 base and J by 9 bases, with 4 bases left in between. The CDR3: CASSLVGPQHF. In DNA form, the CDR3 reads TGTGCCAGCAGTTTAGTGGGGCCCCAGCATTTT.

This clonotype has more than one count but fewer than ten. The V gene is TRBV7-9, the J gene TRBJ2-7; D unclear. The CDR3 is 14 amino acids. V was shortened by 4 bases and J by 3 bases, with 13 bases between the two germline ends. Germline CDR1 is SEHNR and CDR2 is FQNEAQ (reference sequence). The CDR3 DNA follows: TGTGCCAGCAGCTCCAGCAGGAATTTCTACGAGCAGTACTTC. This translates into CASSSSRNFYEQYF.

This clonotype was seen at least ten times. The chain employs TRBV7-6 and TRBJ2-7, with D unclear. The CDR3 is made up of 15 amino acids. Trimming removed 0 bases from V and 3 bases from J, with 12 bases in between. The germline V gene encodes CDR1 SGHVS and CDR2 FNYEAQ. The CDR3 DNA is TGTGCCAGCAGCTTAGCGCATGGGAACTTCTACGAGCAGTACGTC. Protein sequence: CASSLAHGNFYEQYV.

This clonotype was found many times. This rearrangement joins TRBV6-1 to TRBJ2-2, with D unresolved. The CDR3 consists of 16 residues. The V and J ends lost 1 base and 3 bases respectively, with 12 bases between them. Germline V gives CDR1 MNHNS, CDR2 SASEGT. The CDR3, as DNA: TGTGCCAGCAGTGAAGGGGTTTTTATCCACACCGGGGAGCTGTTTTTT. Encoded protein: CASSEGVFIHTGELFF.

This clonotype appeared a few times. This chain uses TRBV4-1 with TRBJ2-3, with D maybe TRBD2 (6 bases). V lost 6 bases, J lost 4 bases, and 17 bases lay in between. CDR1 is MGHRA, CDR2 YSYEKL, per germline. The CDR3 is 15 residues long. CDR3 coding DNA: TGCGCCAGCAGTCCCGGGAGTCGGAGTCCAGATACGCAGTATTTT. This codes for CASSPGSRSPDTQYF.